One TCR beta chain is described in this entry. Its antigen remains unknown. These data belong to a study of shared clonotypes between healthy human individuals. At the level of the study: The plates for each donor numbered three CD4 naive, three CD4 memory, two CD8 naive and one CD8 memory.

The naive CD8 fraction comprised CD45RO-negative cells positively selected for CCR7 and excluded terminally differentiated effector memory CD45RA+ cells. Notes on the study in general: An anticipated effect of sequencing depth on clonotype sharing among donors was recognized.

Researchers divided each subset's genomic DNA evenly across several immunoSEQ plates. Replicate PCRs run on sorted subsets employed approximately 0.2 ug DNA, around 31,000 T cell genomes. Produced via immunoSEQ multiplex PCR; TCRdb's table is partial and in-frame only. The data show roughly 550,000 clones, over 95% seen once. This receptor was identified in a woman younger than 45 in good health. Sequencing used naive CD8+ T cells sorted from blood.

The CDR3 protein is CASRPPGQGDYEQYF. CDR3 bases: TGTGCCAGCAGACCTCCGGGACAGGGGGACTACGAGCAGTACTTC. The J gene is TRBJ2-7, the V gene TRBV13; 11 bases align to TRBD1. Germline-derived CDR1 and CDR2 are PRHDT and FYEKMQ (reference sequence). Losses at the gene ends were 6 bases for V and 3 bases for J; bases not matched to a gene: 7. The CDR3 contains 15 residues. The entire variable domain, with the rest obtained from reference TRBV13 and TRBJ2-7, is as follows: AAGVIQSPRHLIKEKRETATLKCYPIPRHDTVYWYQQGPGQDPQFLISFYEKMQSDKGSIPDRFSAQQFSDYHSELNMSSLELGDSALYFCASRPPGQGDYEQYFGPGTRLTVT.